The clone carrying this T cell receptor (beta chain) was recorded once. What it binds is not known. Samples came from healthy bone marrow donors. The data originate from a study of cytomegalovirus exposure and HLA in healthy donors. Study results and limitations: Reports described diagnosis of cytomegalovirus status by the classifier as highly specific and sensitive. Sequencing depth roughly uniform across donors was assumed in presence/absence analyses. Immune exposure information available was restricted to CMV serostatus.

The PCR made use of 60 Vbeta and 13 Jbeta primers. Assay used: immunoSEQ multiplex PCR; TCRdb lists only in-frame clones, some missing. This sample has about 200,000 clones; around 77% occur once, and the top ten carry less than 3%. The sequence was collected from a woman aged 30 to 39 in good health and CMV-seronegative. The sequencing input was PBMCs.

CDR3 loop: CASSATPGQGIGETQYF. The CDR3 coding sequence is TGTGCCAGCAGCGCGACCCCGGGACAGGGCATCGGAGAGACCCAGTACTTC. The rearrangement links TRBV7-9 to TRBJ2-5, with 9 bases aligning to TRBD1. In germline, CDR1 is SEHNR, CDR2 FQNEAQ (reference sequence). The V segment lost 5 bases and the J segment 4 bases; nucleotides outside the gene matches: 14. The CDR3 runs to 17 residues. The full variable domain, in which reference TRBV7-9 and TRBJ2-5 provide the parts outside the CDR3, is DTGVSQNPRHKITKRGQNVTFRCDPISEHNRLYWYRQTLGQGPEFLTYFQNEAQLEKSRLLSDRFSAERPKGSFSTLEIQRTEQGDSAMYLCASSATPGQGIGETQYFGPGTRLLVL.